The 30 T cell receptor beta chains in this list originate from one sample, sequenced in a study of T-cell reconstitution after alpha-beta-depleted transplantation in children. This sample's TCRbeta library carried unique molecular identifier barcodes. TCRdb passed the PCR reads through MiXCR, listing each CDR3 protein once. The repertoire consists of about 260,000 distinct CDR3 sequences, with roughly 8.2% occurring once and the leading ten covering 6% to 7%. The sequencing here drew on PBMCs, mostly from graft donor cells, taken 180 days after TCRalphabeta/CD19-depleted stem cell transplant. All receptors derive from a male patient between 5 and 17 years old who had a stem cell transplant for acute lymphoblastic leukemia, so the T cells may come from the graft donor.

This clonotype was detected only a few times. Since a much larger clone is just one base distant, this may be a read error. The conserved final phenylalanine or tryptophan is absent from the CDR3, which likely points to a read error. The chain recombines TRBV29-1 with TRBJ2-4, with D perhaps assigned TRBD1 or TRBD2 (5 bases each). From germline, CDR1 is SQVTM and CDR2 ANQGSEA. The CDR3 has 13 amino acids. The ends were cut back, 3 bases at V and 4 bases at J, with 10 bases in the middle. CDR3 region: CSVEGTEKNIQYS. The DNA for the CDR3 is TGCAGCGTTGAGGGGACGGAAAAAAACATTCAGTACTCC.

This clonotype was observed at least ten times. In DNA, the CDR3 is TGTGCCAGCAGTTGGAGACAGATTAACAATGAGCAGTTCTTC. This translates into CASSWRQINNEQFF. V gene TRBV12-3 or TRBV12-4 combines with J gene TRBJ2-1, with a weak D call TRBD1 (5 bases). The CDR3 length is 14 residues. V lost 4 bases, J lost 5 bases, and 12 bases lay in between.

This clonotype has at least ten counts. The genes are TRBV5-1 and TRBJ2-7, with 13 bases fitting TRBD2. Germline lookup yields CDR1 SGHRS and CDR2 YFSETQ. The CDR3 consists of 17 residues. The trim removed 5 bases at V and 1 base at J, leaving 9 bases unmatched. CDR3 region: CASSYGLAGVQSYEQYF. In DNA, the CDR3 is TGCGCCAGCAGTTACGGACTAGCGGGGGTACAGTCCTACGAGCAGTACTTC.

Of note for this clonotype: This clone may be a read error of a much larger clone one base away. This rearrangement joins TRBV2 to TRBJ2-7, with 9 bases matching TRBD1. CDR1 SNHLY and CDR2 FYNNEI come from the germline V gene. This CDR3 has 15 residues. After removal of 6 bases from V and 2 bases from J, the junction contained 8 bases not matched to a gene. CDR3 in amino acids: CASRSFGTGTYEQYF. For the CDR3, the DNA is TGTGCCAGCAGGAGTTTCGGGACAGGGACCTACGAGCAGTACTTC. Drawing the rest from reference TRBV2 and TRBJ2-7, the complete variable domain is EPEVTQTPSHQVTQMGQEVILRCVPISNHLYFYWYRQILGQKVEFLVSFYNNEISEKSEIFDDQFSVERPDGSNFTLKIRSTKLEDSAMYFCASRSFGTGTYEQYFGPGTRLTVT.

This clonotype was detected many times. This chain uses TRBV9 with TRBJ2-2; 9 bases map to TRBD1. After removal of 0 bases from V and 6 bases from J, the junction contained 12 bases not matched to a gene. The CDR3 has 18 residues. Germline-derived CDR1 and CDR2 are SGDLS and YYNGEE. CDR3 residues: CASSVDGQGTFAPGELFF. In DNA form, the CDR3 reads TGTGCCAGCAGCGTAGATGGACAGGGGACCTTCGCGCCCGGGGAGCTGTTTTTT.

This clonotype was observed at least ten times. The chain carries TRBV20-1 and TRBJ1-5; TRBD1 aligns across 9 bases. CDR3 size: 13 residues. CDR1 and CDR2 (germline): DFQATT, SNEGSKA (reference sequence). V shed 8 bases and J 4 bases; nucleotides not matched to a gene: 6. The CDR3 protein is CSLRTGVNQPQHF. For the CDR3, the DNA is TGCAGTTTACGGACAGGGGTGAATCAGCCCCAGCATTTT.

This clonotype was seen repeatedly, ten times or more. This chain's CDR3 is CASSIGTSGITDTQYF. In DNA form, the CDR3 reads TGCGCCAGCAGCATCGGGACTAGCGGGATCACAGATACGCAGTATTTT. This sequence joins TRBV5-1 and TRBJ2-3, with 13 bases matching TRBD2. Germline values: CDR1 SGHRS, CDR2 YFSETQ. This CDR3 spans 16 amino acids. J was trimmed by 2 bases and V by 4 bases; bases with no gene match: 4.

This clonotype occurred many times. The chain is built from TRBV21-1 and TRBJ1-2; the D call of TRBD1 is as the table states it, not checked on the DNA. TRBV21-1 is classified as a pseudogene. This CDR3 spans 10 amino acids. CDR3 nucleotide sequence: TGTGCCAGCAGCAAAGCAAAGGGACCCTTC. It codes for CASSKAKGPF.

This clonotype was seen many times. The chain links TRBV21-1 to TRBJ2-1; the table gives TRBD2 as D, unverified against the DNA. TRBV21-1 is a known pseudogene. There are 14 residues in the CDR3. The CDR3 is CASNGRGGGNEQFF. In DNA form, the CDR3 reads TGTGCCAGCAACGGGAGGGGAGGTGGCAATGAGCAGTTCTTC.

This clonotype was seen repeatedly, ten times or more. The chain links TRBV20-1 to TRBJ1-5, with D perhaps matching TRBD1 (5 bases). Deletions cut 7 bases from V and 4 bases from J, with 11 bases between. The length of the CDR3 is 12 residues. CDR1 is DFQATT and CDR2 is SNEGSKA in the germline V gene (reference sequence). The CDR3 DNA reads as TGCAGTGTGGGACCGCCAAATCAGCCCCAGCATTTT. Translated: CSVGPPNQPQHF.

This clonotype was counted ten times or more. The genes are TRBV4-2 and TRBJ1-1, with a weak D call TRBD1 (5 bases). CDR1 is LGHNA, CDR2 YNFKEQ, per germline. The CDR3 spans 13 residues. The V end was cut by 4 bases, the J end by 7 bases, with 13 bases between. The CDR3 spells CASSLGDGYEAFF. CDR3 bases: TGTGCCAGCAGCCTAGGGGACGGGTATGAAGCTTTCTTT.

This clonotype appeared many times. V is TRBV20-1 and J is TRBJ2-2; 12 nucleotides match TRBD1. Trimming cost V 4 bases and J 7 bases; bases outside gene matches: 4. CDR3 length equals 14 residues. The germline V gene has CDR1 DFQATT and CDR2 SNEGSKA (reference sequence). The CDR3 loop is CSAKGQGAIGELFF. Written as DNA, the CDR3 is TGCAGTGCTAAGGGACAGGGGGCGATCGGGGAGCTGTTTTTT.

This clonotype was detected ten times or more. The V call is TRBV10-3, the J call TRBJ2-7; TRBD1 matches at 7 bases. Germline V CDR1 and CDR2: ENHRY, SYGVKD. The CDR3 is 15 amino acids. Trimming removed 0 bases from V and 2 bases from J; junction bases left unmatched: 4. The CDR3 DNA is TGTGCCATCAGTGAGTCGAGGGGGCTCCCCTACGAGCAGTACTTC. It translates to CAISESRGLPYEQYF.

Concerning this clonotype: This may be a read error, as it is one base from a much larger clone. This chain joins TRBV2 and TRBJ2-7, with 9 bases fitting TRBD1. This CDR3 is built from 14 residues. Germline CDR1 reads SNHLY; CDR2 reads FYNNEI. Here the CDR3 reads CASSGTGVRYEPYF. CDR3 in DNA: TGTGCCAGCAGTGGGACAGGGGTCAGGTACGAGCCGTACTTC.

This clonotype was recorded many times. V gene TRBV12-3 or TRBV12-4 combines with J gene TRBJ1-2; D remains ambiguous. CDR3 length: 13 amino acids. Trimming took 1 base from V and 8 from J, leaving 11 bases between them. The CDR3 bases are TGTGCCAGCAGTTTAGAAGGGCCCCGGGGCTACACCTTC. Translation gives CASSLEGPRGYTF.

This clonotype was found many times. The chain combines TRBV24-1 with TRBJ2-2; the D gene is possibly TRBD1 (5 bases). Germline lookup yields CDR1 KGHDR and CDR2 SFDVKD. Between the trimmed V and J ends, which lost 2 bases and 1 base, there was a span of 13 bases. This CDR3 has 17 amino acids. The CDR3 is CATSDSSQTVNTGELFF. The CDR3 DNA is TGTGCCACCAGTGATTCGTCTCAGACAGTGAACACCGGGGAGCTGTTTTTT.

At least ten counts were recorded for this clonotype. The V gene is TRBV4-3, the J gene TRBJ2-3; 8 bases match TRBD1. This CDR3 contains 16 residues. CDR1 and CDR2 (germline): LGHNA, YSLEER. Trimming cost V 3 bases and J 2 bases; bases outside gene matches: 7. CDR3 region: CASSQVHRGVTDTQYF. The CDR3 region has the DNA TGCGCCAGCAGCCAGGTACACAGGGGGGTCACAGATACGCAGTATTTT.

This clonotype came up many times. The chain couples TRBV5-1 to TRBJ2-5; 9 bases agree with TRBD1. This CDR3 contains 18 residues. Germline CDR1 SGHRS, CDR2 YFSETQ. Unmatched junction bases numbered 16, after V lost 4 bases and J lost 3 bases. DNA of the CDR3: TGCGCCAGCAGCACCCGGACAGGGGTCCCCTTGACCAAAGAGACCCAGTACTTC. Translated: CASSTRTGVPLTKETQYF.

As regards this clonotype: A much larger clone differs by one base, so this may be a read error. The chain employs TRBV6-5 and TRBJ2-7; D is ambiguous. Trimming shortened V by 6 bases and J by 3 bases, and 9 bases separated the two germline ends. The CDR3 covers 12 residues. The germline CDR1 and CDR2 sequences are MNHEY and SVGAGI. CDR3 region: CASSPDHYEQYF. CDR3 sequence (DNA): TGTGCCAGCAGCCCGGACCACTACGAGCAGTACTTC.

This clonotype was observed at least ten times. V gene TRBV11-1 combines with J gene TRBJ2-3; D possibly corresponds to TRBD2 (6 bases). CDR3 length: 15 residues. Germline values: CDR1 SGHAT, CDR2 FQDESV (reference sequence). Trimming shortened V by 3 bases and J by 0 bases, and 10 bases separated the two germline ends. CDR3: CASSFREWSTDTQYF. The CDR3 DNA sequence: TGTGCCAGCAGCTTCCGGGAGTGGAGCACAGATACGCAGTATTTT.

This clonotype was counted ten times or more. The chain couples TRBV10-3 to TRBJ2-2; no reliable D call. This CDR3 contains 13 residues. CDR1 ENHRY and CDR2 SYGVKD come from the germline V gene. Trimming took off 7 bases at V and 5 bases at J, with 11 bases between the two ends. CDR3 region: CAITLDLTGELFF. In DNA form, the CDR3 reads TGTGCCATCACCTTGGACCTTACCGGGGAGCTGTTTTTT.

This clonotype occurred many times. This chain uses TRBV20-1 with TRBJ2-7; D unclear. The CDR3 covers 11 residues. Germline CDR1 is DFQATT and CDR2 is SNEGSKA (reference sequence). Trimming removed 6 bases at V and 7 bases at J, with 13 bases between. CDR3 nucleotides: TGCAGTGCCCCAAACGTACGGGAGCAGTACTTC. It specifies CSAPNVREQYF.

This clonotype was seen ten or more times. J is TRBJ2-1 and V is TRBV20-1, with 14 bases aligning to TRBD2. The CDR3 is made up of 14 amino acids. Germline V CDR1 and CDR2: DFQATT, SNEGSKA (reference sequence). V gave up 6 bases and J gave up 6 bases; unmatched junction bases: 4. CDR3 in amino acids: CSATGTSGSNEQFF. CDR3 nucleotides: TGCAGTGCAACCGGGACTAGCGGGAGCAATGAGCAGTTCTTC.

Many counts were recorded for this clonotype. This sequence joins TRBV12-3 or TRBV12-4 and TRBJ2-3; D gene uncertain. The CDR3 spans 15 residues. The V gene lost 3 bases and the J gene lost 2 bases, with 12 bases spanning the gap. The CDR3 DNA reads TGTGCCAGCAGTTTGGCACAAAGCCCCACAGATACGCAGTATTTT. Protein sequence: CASSLAQSPTDTQYF.

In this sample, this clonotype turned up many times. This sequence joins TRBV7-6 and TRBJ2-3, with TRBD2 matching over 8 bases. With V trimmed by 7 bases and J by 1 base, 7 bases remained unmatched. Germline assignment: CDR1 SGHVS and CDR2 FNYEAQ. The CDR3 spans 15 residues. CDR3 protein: CASTLSGGGTDTQYF. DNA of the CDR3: TGTGCCAGCACATTAAGCGGGGGTGGCACAGATACGCAGTATTTT.

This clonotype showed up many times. CDR3 in DNA: TGCGCCAGCAGCCGCTACGGACTAGCGGGATTGACTTCCTACAATGAGCAGTTCTTC. It yields the protein CASSRYGLAGLTSYNEQFF. V is TRBV5-1 and J is TRBJ2-1; 12 bases fit TRBD2. Germline CDR1 is SGHRS and CDR2 is YFSETQ. The CDR3 is made up of 19 amino acids. The V and J ends lost 4 bases and 1 base, in that order; junction bases with no gene match: 12.

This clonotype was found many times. This chain's CDR3 is CASSLGVGVDSYNEQFF. The CDR3 DNA follows: TGCGCCAGCAGCTTAGGGGTGGGGGTTGACTCCTACAATGAGCAGTTCTTC. The chain carries TRBV5-1 and TRBJ2-1; the D gene could be TRBD1 or TRBD2 (5 bases each). V shed 2 bases and J shed 0 bases, with 15 bases lying between them. The CDR3 contains 17 residues. Germline V CDR1 and CDR2: SGHRS, YFSETQ.

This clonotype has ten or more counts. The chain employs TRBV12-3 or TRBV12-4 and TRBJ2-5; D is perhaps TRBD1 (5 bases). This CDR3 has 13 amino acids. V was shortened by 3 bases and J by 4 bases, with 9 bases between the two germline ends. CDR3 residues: CASSLTTGETQYF. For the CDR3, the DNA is TGTGCCAGCAGTTTGACAACAGGAGAGACCCAGTACTTC.

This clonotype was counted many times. The CDR3 spells CASSLPGVLQDEQFF. The CDR3 nucleotides are TGTGCCAGCAGCTTGCCGGGGGTCCTACAGGATGAGCAGTTCTTC. The chain carries TRBV5-4 and TRBJ2-1; D is perhaps TRBD2 (6 bases). The germline V gene has CDR1 SGHNT and CDR2 YYREEE (reference sequence). The CDR3 has 15 amino acids. V was clipped by 1 base and J by 8 bases, with 16 bases between them.

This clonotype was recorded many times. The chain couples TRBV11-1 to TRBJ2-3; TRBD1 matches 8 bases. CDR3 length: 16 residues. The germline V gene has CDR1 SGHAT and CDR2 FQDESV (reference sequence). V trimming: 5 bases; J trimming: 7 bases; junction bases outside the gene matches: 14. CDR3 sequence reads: CASSPDSGTGGYTQYF. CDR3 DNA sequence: TGTGCCAGCAGCCCGGACTCTGGGACAGGAGGTTATACGCAGTATTTT. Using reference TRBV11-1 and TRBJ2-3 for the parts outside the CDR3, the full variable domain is EAEVAQSPRYKITEKSQAVAFWCDPISGHATLYWYRQILGQGPELLVQFQDESVVDDSQLPKDRFSAERLKGVDSTLKIQPAELGDSAMYLCASSPDSGTGGYTQYFGPGTRLTVL.